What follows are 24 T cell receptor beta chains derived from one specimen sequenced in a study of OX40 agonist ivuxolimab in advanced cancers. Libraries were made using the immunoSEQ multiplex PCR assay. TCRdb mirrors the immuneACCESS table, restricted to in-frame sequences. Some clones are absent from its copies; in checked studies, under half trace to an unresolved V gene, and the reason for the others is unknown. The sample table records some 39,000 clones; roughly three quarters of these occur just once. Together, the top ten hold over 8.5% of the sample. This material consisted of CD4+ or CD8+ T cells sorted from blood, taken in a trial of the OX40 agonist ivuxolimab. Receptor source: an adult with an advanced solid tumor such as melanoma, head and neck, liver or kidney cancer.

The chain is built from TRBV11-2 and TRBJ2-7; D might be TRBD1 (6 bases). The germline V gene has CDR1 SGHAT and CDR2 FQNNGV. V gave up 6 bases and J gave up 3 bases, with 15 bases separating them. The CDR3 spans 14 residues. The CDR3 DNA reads TGTGCCAGCAGTTCGACAGGAGGTTTCTACGAGCAGTACTTC. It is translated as CASSSTGGFYEQYF.

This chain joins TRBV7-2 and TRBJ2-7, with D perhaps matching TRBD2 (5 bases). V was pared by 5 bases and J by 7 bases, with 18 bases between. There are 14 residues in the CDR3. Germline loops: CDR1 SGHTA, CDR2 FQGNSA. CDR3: CASSHTTDLGEQYF. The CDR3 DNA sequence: TGTGCCAGCAGCCATACGACGGACTTGGGGGAGCAGTACTTC.

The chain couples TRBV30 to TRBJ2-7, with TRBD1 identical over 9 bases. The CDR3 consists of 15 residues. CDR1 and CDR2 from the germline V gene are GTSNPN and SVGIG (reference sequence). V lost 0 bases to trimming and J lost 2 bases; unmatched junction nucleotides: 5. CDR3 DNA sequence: TGTGCCTGGAGTGTACAGGGGGCGTCTCCCTACGAGCAGTACTTC. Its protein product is CAWSVQGASPYEQYF.

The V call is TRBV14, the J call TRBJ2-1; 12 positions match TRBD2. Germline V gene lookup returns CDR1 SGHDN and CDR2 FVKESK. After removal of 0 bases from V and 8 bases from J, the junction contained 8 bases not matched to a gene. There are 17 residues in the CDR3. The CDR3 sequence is CASSQDRASGGGYEQFF. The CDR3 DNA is TGTGCCAGCAGCCAAGATAGGGCTAGCGGGGGGGGTTATGAGCAGTTCTTC.

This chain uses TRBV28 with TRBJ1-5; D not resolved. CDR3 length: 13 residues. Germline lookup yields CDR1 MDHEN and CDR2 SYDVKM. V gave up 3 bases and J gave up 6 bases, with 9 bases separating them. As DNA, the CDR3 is TGTGCCAGCAGTTTCGTGCTTGGTCAGCCCCAGCATTTT. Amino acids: CASSFVLGQPQHF.

The CDR3 coding sequence is TGTGCCAGCAGCGTAAGCTTGGGGGCCGGGGACACTGAAGCTTTCTTT. As protein: CASSVSLGAGDTEAFF. The chain employs TRBV9 and TRBJ1-1; perhaps TRBD1 as D (6 bases). Germline V gene lookup returns CDR1 SGDLS and CDR2 YYNGEE. This CDR3 has 16 residues. V was pared by 1 base and J by 3 bases, with 16 bases between.

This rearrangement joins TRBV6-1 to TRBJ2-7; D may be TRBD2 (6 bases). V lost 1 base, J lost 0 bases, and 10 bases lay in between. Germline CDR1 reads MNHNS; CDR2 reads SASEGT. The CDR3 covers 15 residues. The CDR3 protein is CASSEGGVPSYEQYF. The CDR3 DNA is TGTGCCAGCAGTGAAGGCGGGGTGCCCTCCTACGAGCAGTACTTC.

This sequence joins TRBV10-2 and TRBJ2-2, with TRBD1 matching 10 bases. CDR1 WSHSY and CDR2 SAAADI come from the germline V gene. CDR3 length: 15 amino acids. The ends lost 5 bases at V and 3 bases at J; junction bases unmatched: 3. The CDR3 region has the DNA TGCGCCAGCAGTAAGGGACAGGGGTACACCGGGGAGCTGTTTTTT. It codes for CASSKGQGYTGELFF.

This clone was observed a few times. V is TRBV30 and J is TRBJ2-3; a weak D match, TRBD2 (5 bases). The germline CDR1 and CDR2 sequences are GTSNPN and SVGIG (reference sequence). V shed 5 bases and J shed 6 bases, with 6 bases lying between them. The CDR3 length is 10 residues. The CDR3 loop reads CAWGLDTQYF. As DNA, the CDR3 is TGTGCCTGGGGACTGGATACGCAGTATTTT.

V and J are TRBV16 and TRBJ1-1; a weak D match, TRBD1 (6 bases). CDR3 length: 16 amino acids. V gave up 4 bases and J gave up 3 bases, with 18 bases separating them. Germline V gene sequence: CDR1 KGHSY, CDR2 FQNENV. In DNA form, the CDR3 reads TGTGCCAGCAGCCGCCTCACTACAGGGACCCACACTGAAGCTTTCTTT. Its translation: CASSRLTTGTHTEAFF.

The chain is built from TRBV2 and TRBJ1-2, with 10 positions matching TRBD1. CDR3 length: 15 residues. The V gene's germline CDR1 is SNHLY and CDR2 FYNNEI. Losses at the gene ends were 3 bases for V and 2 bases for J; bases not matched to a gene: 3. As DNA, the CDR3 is TGTGCCAGCAGTGAGACAGGGGGCCCCAACTATGGCTACACCTTC. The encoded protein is CASSETGGPNYGYTF.

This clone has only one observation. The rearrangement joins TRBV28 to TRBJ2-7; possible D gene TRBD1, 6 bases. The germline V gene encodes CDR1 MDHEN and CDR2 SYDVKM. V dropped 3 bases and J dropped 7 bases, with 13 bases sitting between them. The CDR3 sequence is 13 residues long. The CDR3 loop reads CASSLDSPGEQYF. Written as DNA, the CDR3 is TGTGCCAGCAGTTTGGACAGCCCAGGAGAGCAGTACTTC.

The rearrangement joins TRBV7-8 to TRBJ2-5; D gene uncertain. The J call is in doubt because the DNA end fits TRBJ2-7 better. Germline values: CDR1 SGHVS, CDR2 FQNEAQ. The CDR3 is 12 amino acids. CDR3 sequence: CASSLTSYEQYF. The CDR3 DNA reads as TGTGCCAGCAGCTTAACCTCCTACGAGCAGTACTTC.

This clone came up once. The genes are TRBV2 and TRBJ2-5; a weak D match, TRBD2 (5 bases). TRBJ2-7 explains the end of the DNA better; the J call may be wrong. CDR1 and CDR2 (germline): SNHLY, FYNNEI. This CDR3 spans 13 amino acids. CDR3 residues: CASTPAGIYEQYF. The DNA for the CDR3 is TGTGCCAGCACCCCCGCCGGGATCTACGAGCAGTACTTC.

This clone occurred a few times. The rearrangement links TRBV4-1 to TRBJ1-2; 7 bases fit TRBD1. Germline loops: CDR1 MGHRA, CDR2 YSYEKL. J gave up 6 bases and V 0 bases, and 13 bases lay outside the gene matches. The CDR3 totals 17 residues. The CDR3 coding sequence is TGCGCCAGCAGCCAAGATCAGGGCAGGGGGGCCAGGGATGGCTACACCTTC. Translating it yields CASSQDQGRGARDGYTF.

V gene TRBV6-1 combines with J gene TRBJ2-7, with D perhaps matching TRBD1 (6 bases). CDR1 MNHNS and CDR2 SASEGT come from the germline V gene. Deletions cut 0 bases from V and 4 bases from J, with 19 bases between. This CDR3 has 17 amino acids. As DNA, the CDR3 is TGTGCCAGCAGTGAAGCCATAGGGGGATCCCCCTGGTACGAGCAGTACTTC. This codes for CASSEAIGGSPWYEQYF.

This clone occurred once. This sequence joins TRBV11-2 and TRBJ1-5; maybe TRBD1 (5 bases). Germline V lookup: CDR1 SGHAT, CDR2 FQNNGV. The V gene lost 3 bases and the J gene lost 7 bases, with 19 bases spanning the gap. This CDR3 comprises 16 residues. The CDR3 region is CASSFSGRAGRQPQHF. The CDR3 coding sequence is TGTGCCAGCAGCTTCAGTGGGAGGGCAGGGCGACAGCCCCAGCATTTT.

In DNA form, the CDR3 reads TGTGCCAGCAGTTTAGGTTCACTCAGGAGCGAGCAGTACTTC. Amino acids: CASSLGSLRSEQYF. The rearrangement links TRBV27 to TRBJ2-7; D gene unclear. CDR1 MNHEY and CDR2 SMNVEV come from the germline V gene (reference sequence). This CDR3 spans 14 amino acids. V dropped 2 bases and J dropped 6 bases, with 14 bases sitting between them.

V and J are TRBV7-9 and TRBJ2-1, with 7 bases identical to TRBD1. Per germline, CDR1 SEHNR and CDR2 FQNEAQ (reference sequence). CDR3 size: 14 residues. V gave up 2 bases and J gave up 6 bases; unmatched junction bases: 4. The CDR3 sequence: CASSLQGVGNEQFF. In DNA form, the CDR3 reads TGTGCCAGCAGCTTACAGGGGGTGGGCAATGAGCAGTTCTTC.

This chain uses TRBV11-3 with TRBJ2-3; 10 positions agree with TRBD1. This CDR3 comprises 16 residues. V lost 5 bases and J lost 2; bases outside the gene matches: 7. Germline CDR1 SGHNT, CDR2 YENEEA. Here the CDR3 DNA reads TGTGCCAGCAGCCCAACGGGACAGGGGTTCACAGATACGCAGTATTTT. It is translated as CASSPTGQGFTDTQYF.

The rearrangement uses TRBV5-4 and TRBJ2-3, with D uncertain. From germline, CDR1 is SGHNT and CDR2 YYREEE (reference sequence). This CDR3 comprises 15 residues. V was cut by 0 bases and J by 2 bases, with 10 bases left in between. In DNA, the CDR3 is TGTGCCAGCAGCTTGGCATCCAGGATCACAGATACGCAGTATTTT. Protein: CASSLASRITDTQYF.

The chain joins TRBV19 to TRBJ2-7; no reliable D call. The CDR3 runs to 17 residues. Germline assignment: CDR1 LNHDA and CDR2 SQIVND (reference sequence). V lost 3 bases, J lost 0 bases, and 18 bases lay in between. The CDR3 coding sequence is TGTGCCAGTAGTATTAAAACCTCCGGTTTTTTCTCCTACGAGCAGTACTTC. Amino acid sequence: CASSIKTSGFFSYEQYF.

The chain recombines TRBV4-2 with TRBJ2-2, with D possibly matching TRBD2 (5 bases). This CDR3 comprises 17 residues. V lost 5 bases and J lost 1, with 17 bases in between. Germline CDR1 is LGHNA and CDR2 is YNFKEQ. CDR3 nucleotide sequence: TGTGCCAGCAGCTTGGAAGGACTCGCCAAGAACACCGGGGAGCTGTTTTTT. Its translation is CASSLEGLAKNTGELFF.

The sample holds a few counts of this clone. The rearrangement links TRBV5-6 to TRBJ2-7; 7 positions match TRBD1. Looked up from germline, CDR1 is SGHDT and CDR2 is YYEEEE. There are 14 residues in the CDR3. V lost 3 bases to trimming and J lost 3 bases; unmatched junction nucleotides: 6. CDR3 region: CASSSTGFSYEQYF. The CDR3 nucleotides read TGTGCCAGCAGCTCGACAGGGTTCAGCTACGAGCAGTACTTC.